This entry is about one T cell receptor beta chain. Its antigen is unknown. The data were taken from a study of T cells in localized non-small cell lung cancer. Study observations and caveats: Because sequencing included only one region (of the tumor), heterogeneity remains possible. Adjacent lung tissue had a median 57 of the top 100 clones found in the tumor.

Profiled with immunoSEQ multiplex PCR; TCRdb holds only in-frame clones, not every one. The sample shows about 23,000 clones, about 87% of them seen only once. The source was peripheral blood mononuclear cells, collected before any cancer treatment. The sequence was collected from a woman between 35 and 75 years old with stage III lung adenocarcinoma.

CDR3 nucleotide sequence: TGTGCCAGTAGTCCCGGGGATACGCAGTATTTT. As protein: CASSPGDTQYF. This chain connects TRBV19 to TRBJ2-3; D is uncertain. The V end lost 5 bases, the J end lost 6 bases, and 6 bases lay between the germline ends. The CDR3 is made up of 11 amino acids. Per germline, CDR1 LNHDA and CDR2 SQIVND (reference sequence). Complete variable domain (other parts from reference TRBV19 and TRBJ2-3): DGGITQSPKYLFRKEGQNVTLSCEQNLNHDAMYWYRQDPGQGLRLIYYSQIVNDFQKGDIAEGYSVSREKKESFPLTVTSAQKNPTAFYLCASSPGDTQYFGPGTRLTVL.